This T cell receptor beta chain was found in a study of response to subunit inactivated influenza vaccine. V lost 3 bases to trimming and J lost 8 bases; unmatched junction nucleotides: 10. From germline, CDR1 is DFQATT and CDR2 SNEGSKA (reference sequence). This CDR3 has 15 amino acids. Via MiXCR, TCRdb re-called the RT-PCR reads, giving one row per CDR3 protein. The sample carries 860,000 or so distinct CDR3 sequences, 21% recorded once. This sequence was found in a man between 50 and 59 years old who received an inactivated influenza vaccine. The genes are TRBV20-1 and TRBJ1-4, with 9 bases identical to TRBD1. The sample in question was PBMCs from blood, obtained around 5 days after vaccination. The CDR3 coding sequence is TGCAGTGCTAGGGGATGGGACAGGGAAGGAGAAAAACTGTTTTTT. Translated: CSARGWDREGEKLFF.